This TCR beta chain derives from a study of T cell responses to AZD1222 COVID-19 vaccine. The table came from immunoSEQ multiplex PCR; TCRdb's copy has only in-frame clones and leaves some out. The repertoire holds 130,000 or so clones, with about 92% as singletons. This CDR3 has 12 amino acids. Trimming took 5 bases from V and 0 from J, leaving 4 bases between them. Germline V gene lookup returns CDR1 SGHVS and CDR2 FNYEAQ. The sample consisted of peripheral blood, taken on day 0 of MenACWY control vaccination. This sequence was found in an adult in good health. The chain is built from TRBV7-6 and TRBJ2-5; no reliable D call. The CDR3 protein is CASSSYQETQYF. The CDR3 DNA reads as TGTGCCAGCAGCAGCTACCAAGAGACCCAGTACTTC.